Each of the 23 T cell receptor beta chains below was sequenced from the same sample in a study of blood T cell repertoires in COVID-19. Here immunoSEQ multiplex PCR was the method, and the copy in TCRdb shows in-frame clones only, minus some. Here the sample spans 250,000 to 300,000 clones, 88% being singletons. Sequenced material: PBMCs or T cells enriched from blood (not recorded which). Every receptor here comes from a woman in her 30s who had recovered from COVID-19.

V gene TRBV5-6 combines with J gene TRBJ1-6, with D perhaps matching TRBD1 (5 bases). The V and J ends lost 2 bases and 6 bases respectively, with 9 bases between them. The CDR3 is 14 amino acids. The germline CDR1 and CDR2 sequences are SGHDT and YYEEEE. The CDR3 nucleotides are TGTGCCAGCAGCTTTGGACACCTTAATTCACCCCTCCACTTT. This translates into CASSFGHLNSPLHF.

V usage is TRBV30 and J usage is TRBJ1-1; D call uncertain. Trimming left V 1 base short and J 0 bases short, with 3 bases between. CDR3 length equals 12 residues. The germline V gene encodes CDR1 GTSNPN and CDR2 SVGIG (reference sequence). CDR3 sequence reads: CAWSAVNTEAFF. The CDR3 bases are TGTGCCTGGAGTGCTGTGAACACTGAAGCTTTCTTT.

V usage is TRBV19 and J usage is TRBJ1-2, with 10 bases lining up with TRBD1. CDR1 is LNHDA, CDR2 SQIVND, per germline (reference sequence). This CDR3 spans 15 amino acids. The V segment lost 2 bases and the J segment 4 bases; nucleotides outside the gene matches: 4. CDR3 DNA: TGTGCCAGTAGTATATCGGGACAGGGGTCCTATGGCTACACCTTC. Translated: CASSISGQGSYGYTF. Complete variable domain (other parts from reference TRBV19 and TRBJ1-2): DGGITQSPKYLFRKEGQNVTLSCEQNLNHDAMYWYRQDPGQGLRLIYYSQIVNDFQKGDIAEGYSVSREKKESFPLTVTSAQKNPTAFYLCASSISGQGSYGYTFGSGTRLTVV.

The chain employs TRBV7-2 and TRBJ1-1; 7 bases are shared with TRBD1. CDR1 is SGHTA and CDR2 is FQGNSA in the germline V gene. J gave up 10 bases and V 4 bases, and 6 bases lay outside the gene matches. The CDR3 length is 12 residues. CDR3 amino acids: CASSSAGGLAFF. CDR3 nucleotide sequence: TGTGCCAGCAGCTCGGCAGGGGGGTTAGCTTTCTTT.

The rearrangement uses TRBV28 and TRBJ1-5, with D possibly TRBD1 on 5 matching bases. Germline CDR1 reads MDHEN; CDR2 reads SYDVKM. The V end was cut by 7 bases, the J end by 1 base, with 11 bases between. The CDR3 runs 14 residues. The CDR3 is CASNWGDSNQPQHF. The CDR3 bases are TGTGCCAGCAACTGGGGGGACAGCAATCAGCCCCAGCATTTT. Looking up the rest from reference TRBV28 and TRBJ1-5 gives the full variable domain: DVKVTQSSRYLVKRTGEKVFLECVQDMDHENMFWYRQDPGLGLRLIYFSYDVKMKEKGDIPEGYSVSREKKERFSLILESASTNQTSMYLCASNWGDSNQPQHFGDGTRLSIL.

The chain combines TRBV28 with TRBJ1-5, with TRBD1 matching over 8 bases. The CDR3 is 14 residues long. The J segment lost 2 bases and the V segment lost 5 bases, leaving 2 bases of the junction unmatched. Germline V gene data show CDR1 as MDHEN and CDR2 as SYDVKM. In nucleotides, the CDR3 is TGTGCCAGCAGTCAGGGACAGGGCAATCAGCCCCAGCATTTT. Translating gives CASSQGQGNQPQHF.

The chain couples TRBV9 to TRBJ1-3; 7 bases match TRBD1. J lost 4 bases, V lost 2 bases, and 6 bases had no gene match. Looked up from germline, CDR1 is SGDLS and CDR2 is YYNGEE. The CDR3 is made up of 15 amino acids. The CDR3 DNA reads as TGTGCCAGCAGCGTGGCAGGGGGTCGAGGAAACACCATATATTTT. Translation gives CASSVAGGRGNTIYF. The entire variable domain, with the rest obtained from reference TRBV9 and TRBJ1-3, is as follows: DSGVTQTPKHLITATGQRVTLRCSPRSGDLSVYWYQQSLDQGLQFLIQYYNGEERAKGNILERFSAQQFPDLHSELNLSSLELGDSALYFCASSVAGGRGNTIYFGEGSWLTVV.

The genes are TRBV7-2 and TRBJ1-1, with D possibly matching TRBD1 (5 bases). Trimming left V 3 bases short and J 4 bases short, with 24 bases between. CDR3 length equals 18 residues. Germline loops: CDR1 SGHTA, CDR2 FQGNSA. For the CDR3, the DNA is TGTGCCAGCAGCTTTCGTTGGGCGCGTGGGGGGAGGCCCACTGAAGCTTTCTTT. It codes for CASSFRWARGGRPTEAFF.

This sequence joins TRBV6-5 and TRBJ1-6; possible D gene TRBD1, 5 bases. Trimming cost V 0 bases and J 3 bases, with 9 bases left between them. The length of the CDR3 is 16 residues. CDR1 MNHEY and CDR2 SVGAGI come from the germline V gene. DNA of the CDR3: TGTGCCAGCAGTTACTCCCGGACACTCTATAATTCACCCCTCCACTTT. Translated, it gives CASSYSRTLYNSPLHF.

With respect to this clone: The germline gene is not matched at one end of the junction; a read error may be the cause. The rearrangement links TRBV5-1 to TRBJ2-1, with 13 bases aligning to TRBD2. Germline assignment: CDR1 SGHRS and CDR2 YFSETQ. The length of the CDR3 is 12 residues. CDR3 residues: CASSPRLAGGLF. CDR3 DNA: TGCGCCAGCAGCCCCCGACTAGCGGGAGGACTCTTC.

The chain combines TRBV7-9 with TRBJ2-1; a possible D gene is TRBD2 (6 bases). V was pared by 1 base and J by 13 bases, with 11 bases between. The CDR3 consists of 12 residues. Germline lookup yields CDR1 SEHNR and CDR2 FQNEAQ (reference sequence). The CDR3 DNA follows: TGTGCCAGCAGCTTAGGTGCGGGATTTCAGTTCTTC. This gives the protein CASSLGAGFQFF. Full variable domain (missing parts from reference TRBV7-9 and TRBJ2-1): DTGVSQNPRHKITKRGQNVTFRCDPISEHNRLYWYRQTLGQGPEFLTYFQNEAQLEKSRLLSDRFSAERPKGSFSTLEIQRTEQGDSAMYLCASSLGAGFQFFGPGTRLTVL.

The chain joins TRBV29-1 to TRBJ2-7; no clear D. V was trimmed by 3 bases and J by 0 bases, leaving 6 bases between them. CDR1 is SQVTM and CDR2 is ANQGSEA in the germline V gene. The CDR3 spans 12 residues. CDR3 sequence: CSVESGSYEQYF. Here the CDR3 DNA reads TGCAGCGTTGAGTCCGGCTCCTACGAGCAGTACTTC.

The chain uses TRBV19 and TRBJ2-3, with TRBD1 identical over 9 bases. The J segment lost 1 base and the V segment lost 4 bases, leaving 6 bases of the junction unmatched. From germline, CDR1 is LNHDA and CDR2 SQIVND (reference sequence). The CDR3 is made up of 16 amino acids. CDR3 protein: CASSTYRDRGTDTQYF. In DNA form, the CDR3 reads TGTGCCAGTAGTACCTACCGGGACAGGGGCACAGATACGCAGTATTTT.

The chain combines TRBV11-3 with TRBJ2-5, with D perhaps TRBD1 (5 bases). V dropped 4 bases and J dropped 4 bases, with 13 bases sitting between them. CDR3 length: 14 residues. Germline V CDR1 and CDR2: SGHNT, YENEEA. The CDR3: CASSYLQGIETQYF. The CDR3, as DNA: TGTGCCAGCAGCTACCTCCAGGGAATAGAGACCCAGTACTTC. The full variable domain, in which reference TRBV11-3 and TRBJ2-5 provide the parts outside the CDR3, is EAGVVQSPRYKIIEKKQPVAFWCNPISGHNTLYWYLQNLGQGPELLIRYENEEAVDDSQLPKDRFSAERLKGVDSTLKIQPAELGDSAVYLCASSYLQGIETQYFGPGTRLLVL.

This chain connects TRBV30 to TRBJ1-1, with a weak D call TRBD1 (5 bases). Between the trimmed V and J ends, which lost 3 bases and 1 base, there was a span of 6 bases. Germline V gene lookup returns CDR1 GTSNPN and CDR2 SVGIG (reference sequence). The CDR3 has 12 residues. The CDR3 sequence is CAWSGGNTEAFF. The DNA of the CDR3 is TGTGCCTGGAGCGGGGGGAACACTGAAGCTTTCTTT.

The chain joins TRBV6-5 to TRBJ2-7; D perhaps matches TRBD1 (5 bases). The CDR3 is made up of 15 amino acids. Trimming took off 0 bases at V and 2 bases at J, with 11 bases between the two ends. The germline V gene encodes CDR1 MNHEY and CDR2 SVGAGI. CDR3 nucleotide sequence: TGTGCCAGCAGTTACTCTACGACAGCTACCTACGAGCAGTACTTC. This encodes CASSYSTTATYEQYF.

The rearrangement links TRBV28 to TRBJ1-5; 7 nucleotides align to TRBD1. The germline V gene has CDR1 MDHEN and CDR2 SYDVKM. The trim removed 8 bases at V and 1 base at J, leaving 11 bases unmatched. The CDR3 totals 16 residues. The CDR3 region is CASSPSWGQSNQPQHF. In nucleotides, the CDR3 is TGTGCCAGCTCGCCAAGTTGGGGACAGAGCAATCAGCCCCAGCATTTT. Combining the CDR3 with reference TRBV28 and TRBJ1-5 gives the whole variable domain DVKVTQSSRYLVKRTGEKVFLECVQDMDHENMFWYRQDPGLGLRLIYFSYDVKMKEKGDIPEGYSVSREKKERFSLILESASTNQTSMYLCASSPSWGQSNQPQHFGDGTRLSIL.

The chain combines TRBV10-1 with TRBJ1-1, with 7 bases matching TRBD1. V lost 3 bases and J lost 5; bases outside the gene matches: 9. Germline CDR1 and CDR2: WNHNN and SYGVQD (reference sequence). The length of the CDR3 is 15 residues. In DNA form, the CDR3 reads TGCGCCAGCAGTGAACAGGGGATAAGTGGAACTGAAGCTTTCTTT. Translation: CASSEQGISGTEAFF.

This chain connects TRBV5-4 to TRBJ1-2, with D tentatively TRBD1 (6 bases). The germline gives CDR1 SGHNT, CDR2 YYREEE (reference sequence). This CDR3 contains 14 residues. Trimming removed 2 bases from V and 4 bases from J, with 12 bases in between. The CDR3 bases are TGTGCCAGCAGCTTCAGGGGAGGGAGCTATGGCTACACCTTC. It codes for CASSFRGGSYGYTF.

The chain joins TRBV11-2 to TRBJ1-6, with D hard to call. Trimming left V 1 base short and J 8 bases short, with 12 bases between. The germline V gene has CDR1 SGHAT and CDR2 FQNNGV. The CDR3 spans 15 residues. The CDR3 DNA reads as TGTGCCAGCAGCTTAGCGGGATTTGGGGATTCACCCCTCCACTTT. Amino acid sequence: CASSLAGFGDSPLHF.

The CDR3 loop is CASSKRWEGRTETQYF. In DNA form, the CDR3 reads TGTGCCAGCAGCAAACGTTGGGAAGGGAGAACGGAGACCCAGTACTTC. J is TRBJ2-5 and V is TRBV11-1, with D possibly matching TRBD2 (5 bases). Trimming took off 5 bases at V and 5 bases at J, with 21 bases between the two ends. The CDR3 has 16 residues. The germline V gene has CDR1 SGHAT and CDR2 FQDESV (reference sequence).

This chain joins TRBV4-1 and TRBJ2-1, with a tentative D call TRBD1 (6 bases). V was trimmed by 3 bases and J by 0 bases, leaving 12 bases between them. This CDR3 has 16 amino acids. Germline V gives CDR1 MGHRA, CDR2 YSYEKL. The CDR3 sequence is CASSHPTGFSYNEQFF. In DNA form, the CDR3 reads TGCGCCAGCAGCCATCCTACAGGGTTCTCCTACAATGAGCAGTTCTTC.

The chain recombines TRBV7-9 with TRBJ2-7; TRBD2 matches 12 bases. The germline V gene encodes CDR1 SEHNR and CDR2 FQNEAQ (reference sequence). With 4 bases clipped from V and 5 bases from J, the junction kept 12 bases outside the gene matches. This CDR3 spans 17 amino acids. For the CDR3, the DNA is TGTGCCAGCAGCTCCAGACTAGCGGGAGAGGAGGGAAACGAGCAGTACTTC. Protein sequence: CASSSRLAGEEGNEQYF.